The next 19 T cell receptor beta chains were all read from a single sample in a study of T cells in Graves' hyperthyroidism and ophthalmopathy (dated by TCRdb to between 2019 and 2020). Libraries were constructed by multiplex PCR. Sequenced using an Illumina HiSeq 2000. Amplification of TCR beta CDR3 regions was carried out from RNA transcripts. The TCR CDR3 was subjected to a first round of RT-PCR using the HTBI primer set and the Qiagen OneStep RT-PCR kit. Using fastp at Q25 and MiXCR, TCRdb reprocessed the public reads and kept productive beta chains. CDR3 protein duplicates are merged, each entry listing the most common genes and DNA. This sample gives approximately 600,000 distinct CDR3 sequences in total; around 20% of them show up just once. The ten largest clones take up approximately 30% of the sample. Sequencing was done on a sample of blood. These receptors came from a man aged 25-45 years with Graves' ophthalmopathy.

This clonotype has just a few counts. The CDR3 region has the DNA TGTGCCAGCAGCTTAGGTTCAGGTGGCTTCTACGAGCAGTACTTC. Translating gives CASSLGSGGFYEQYF. The chain couples TRBV11-2 to TRBJ2-7; no definite D call. The CDR3 totals 15 residues. Trimming stripped 1 base from V and 3 bases from J, with 13 bases between. Germline V CDR1 and CDR2: SGHAT, FQNNGV.

This clonotype has more than one count but fewer than ten. V gene TRBV30 combines with J gene TRBJ2-5, with D possibly TRBD2 on 6 matching bases. The CDR3 extends over 14 amino acids. The germline V gene encodes CDR1 GTSNPN and CDR2 SVGIG (reference sequence). V was clipped by 2 bases and J by 2 bases, with 12 bases between them. The CDR3 sequence: CAWSFTGLQETQYF. The CDR3 DNA sequence: TGTGCCTGGAGTTTTACGGGACTTCAAGAGACCCAGTACTTC.

This clonotype appeared many times. V is TRBV28 and J is TRBJ2-1, with unresolved D. Deletions cut 6 bases from V and 4 bases from J, with 16 bases between. Germline CDR1 MDHEN, CDR2 SYDVKM. The CDR3 contains 15 residues. The CDR3 loop is CASSSKLGVYNEQFF. CDR3 nucleotides: TGTGCCAGCAGCTCCAAACTTGGAGTTTACAATGAGCAGTTCTTC.

Concerning this clonotype itself: This could be a read error, since a much larger clone is one nucleotide away. The chain links TRBV2 to TRBJ2-1, with unresolved D. The CDR3 loop spans 12 amino acids. Germline assignment: CDR1 SNHLY and CDR2 FYNNEI. Deletions cut 8 bases from V and 7 bases from J, with 12 bases between. CDR3 sequence reads: CASGPAWNEQFF. CDR3 nucleotides: TGTGCCAGCGGCCCAGCTTGGAATGAGCAGTTCTTC.

The V call is TRBV19, the J call TRBJ1-5; possibly TRBD1 for D (6 bases). The V gene's germline CDR1 is LNHDA and CDR2 SQIVND (reference sequence). The CDR3 length is 15 residues. With 6 bases removed from V and 4 bases from J, the gap between germline ends came to 16 bases. CDR3 DNA: TGTGCCAGTAGAGGGGGTGGCAGAGAGAATCAGCCCCAGCATTTT. It is translated as CASRGGGRENQPQHF.

The rearrangement joins TRBV20-1 to TRBJ1-1; unclear D gene. Germline V gene sequence: CDR1 DFQATT, CDR2 SNEGSKA (reference sequence). The CDR3 contains 11 residues. The CDR3 sequence: CITPGNTEAFF. Written as DNA, the CDR3 is TGCATTACTCCAGGGAACACTGAAGCTTTCTTT.

This clonotype was detected a few times. The rearrangement links TRBV13 to TRBJ2-7; D assignment may be TRBD1 or TRBD2 (5 bases each). Germline CDR1 is PRHDT and CDR2 is FYEKMQ (reference sequence). Trimming cost V 4 bases and J 3 bases, with 10 bases left between them. The CDR3 extends over 13 amino acids. The CDR3 DNA is TGTGCCAGCAGCTCCGGGACCCGCTACGAGCAGTACTTC. The encoded protein is CASSSGTRYEQYF.

This clonotype showed up just a few times. V usage is TRBV7-9 and J usage is TRBJ1-1; D is uncertain. The CDR3 length is 13 residues. Germline assignment: CDR1 SEHNR and CDR2 FQNEAQ (reference sequence). The V gene lost 5 bases and the J gene lost 0 bases, with 7 bases spanning the gap. This CDR3 is CASSQSVNTEAFF. CDR3 sequence (DNA): TGTGCCAGCAGCCAATCAGTGAACACTGAAGCTTTCTTT.

This clonotype occurred many times. CDR3 amino acids: CASSSSYGREGEQYF. The CDR3 DNA is TGTGCCAGCAGTTCTTCCTACGGCAGGGAGGGAGAGCAGTACTTC. This chain connects TRBV28 to TRBJ2-7, with 7 bases identical to TRBD2. Germline loops: CDR1 MDHEN, CDR2 SYDVKM. Trimming took 4 bases from V and 7 from J; bases not matched to a gene: 13. This CDR3 comprises 15 residues.

This clonotype showed up many times. The chain links TRBV30 to TRBJ2-2; 11 bases map to TRBD2. The CDR3 extends over 18 amino acids. Unmatched junction bases numbered 11, after V lost 1 base and J lost 4 bases. The germline gives CDR1 GTSNPN, CDR2 SVGIG (reference sequence). CDR3 DNA sequence: TGTGCCTGGAGTGCCCATTATACTAGCGGGAGATTCACCGGGGAGCTGTTTTTT. Its protein product is CAWSAHYTSGRFTGELFF.

The chain couples TRBV6-1 to TRBJ2-3; TRBD2 agrees at 9 bases. The V segment lost 6 bases and the J segment 0 bases; nucleotides outside the gene matches: 4. Germline V gene sequence: CDR1 MNHNS, CDR2 SASEGT. The CDR3 extends over 15 amino acids. This CDR3 is CASRRLAGSTDTQYF. DNA for the CDR3: TGTGCCAGCAGGCGCCTAGCGGGAAGCACAGATACGCAGTATTTT.

Note on this clonotype: Given a much more abundant clone one base away, this may be a read error. The V call is TRBV11-1, the J call TRBJ2-7, with 11 bases matching TRBD1. The end of the DNA is better explained by TRBJ2-1, so the J call may be wrong. Germline V CDR1 and CDR2: SGHAT, FQDESV (reference sequence). The CDR3 is 13 residues long. The CDR3 reads CASTCRTGGEQFF. The CDR3 DNA follows: TGTGCCAGCACCTGCCGGACAGGGGGCGAGCAGTTCTTC.

This clonotype was counted many times. The CDR3 spells CASRGRTGGPVNTEAFF. The DNA of the CDR3 is TGTGCCAGCAGAGGGCGGACAGGGGGGCCGGTGAACACTGAAGCTTTCTTT. The rearrangement uses TRBV27 and TRBJ1-1; 10 bases fit TRBD1. V was pared by 6 bases and J by 0 bases, with 10 bases of the junction left unmatched. This CDR3 is built from 17 residues. The V gene's germline CDR1 is MNHEY and CDR2 SMNVEV (reference sequence).

This chain uses TRBV10-3 with TRBJ2-7; 9 nucleotides agree with TRBD1. This CDR3 spans 17 amino acids. Germline V gives CDR1 ENHRY, CDR2 SYGVKD. Trimming took 0 bases from V and 1 from J; bases not matched to a gene: 7. The CDR3 bases are TGTGCCATCAGTGAGTCCTCCGGACAGGGGTTTTCCTACGAGCAGTACTTC. The encoded protein is CAISESSGQGFSYEQYF.

This clonotype was found a few times. The chain combines TRBV12-3 or TRBV12-4 with TRBJ1-5; TRBD1 aligns across 7 bases. This CDR3 has 14 residues. V lost 7 bases to trimming and J lost 4 bases; unmatched junction nucleotides: 7. This chain's CDR3 is CASKPDRRNQPQHF. In nucleotides, the CDR3 is TGTGCCAGCAAGCCGGACAGGAGAAATCAGCCCCAGCATTTT.

This clonotype occurred many times. The chain links TRBV2 to TRBJ1-1, with D hard to call. The CDR3 covers 12 residues. V was clipped by 11 bases and J by 1 base, with 11 bases between them. CDR1 SNHLY and CDR2 FYNNEI come from the germline V gene. This chain's CDR3 is CADNLGNTEAFF. The CDR3 nucleotides are TGTGCCGACAACCTTGGGAACACTGAAGCTTTCTTT.

This clonotype was counted a few times. The chain links TRBV7-9 to TRBJ2-4, with TRBD1 identical over 9 bases. With V trimmed by 5 bases and J by 7 bases, 9 bases remained unmatched. This CDR3 is 15 amino acids long. The germline V gene encodes CDR1 SEHNR and CDR2 FQNEAQ (reference sequence). The CDR3 is CASSIGQGLSNIQYF. CDR3 nucleotides: TGTGCCAGCAGCATTGGACAGGGGTTAAGCAACATTCAGTACTTC.

This chain uses TRBV7-9 with TRBJ2-2; TRBD2 agrees at 11 bases. There are 15 residues in the CDR3. Per the germline V gene, CDR1 is SEHNR and CDR2 is FQNEAQ (reference sequence). Germline trimming cut 5 bases from V and 4 bases from J; bases unmatched to any gene: 3. The CDR3 region has the DNA TGTGCCAGCAGCGCCGGGACTAGCGGCACCGGGGAGCTGTTTTTT. It codes for CASSAGTSGTGELFF.

This clonotype was recorded a few times. The chain carries TRBV9 and TRBJ2-2; TRBD1 is a possible D gene (6 bases). The V end lost 0 bases, the J end lost 0 bases, and 21 bases lay between the germline ends. In germline, CDR1 is SGDLS, CDR2 YYNGEE. This CDR3 has 20 amino acids. CDR3: CASSVVPSTTTGPNTGELFF. As DNA, the CDR3 is TGTGCCAGCAGCGTAGTCCCGTCTACAACGACAGGCCCGAACACCGGGGAGCTGTTTTTT.